The 20 T cell receptor beta chains below come from one sample, sequenced in a study of beta chain features in type 1 diabetes. Study-wide points: Researchers report that Type 1 diabetes patients had moderately but significantly shorter TCRB CDR3s across all four CD4+ subsets.

What these receptors recognize is not known. TCRB transcripts that were expressed got sequenced, as all of the isolated RNA had been reverse transcribed. Here immunoSEQ multiplex PCR was the method, and the copy in TCRdb shows in-frame clones only, minus some. The sample yields roughly 330,000 clones, approximately 15% seen once. Sequenced sample: naive CD4+ T cells from blood. The origin of the receptors is a woman aged 18 to 35 with type 1 diabetes.

The chain links TRBV5-6 to TRBJ1-4; no reliable D call. This CDR3 contains 13 residues. Trimming cost V 2 bases and J 10 bases, with 12 bases left between them. CDR1 SGHDT and CDR2 YYEEEE come from the germline V gene. CDR3 loop: CASSFERGGKLFF. Written as DNA, the CDR3 is TGTGCCAGCAGCTTCGAACGGGGTGGAAAACTGTTTTTT.

To note about this clone: One end of the junction fails to match germline, which may point to a read error. V usage is TRBV4-1 and J usage is TRBJ2-7; 7 positions agree with TRBD2. Looked up from germline, CDR1 is MGHRA and CDR2 is YSYEKL. The CDR3 totals 16 residues. CDR3 coding DNA: TGTGCCAGCAGCCAAGACCTGGAAGCGGGGCTAGGCGAGCAGTACTTC. This codes for CASSQDLEAGLGEQYF.

The J gene is TRBJ1-1, the V gene TRBV5-4; a weak D match, TRBD1 (5 bases). Germline V CDR1 and CDR2: SGHNT, YYREEE (reference sequence). The CDR3 covers 16 residues. The germline V and J ends were trimmed by 0 bases and 4 bases, with 16 bases remaining between them. The CDR3 sequence is CASSLANRVGGTEAFF. DNA of the CDR3: TGTGCCAGCAGCTTGGCCAATAGGGTGGGGGGCACTGAAGCTTTCTTT.

This clone was detected a few times. The chain uses TRBV11-2 and TRBJ2-7, with D possibly matching TRBD1 (5 bases). CDR3 size: 14 residues. Trimming took off 1 base at V and 3 bases at J, with 10 bases between the two ends. Germline V CDR1 and CDR2: SGHAT, FQNNGV. CDR3 DNA: TGTGCCAGCAGCTTAGGGTCAGGGAACTACGAGCAGTACGTC. Its protein is CASSLGSGNYEQYV.

This clone turned up a few times. V and J are TRBV6-5 and TRBJ2-7, with TRBD1 matching over 8 bases. This CDR3 has 14 amino acids. From germline, CDR1 is MNHEY and CDR2 SVGAGI. With 5 bases clipped from V and 7 bases from J, the junction kept 10 bases outside the gene matches. CDR3 in amino acids: CASSPRGRGLEQYF. The DNA of the CDR3 is TGTGCCAGCAGTCCCCGGGGCAGGGGGCTAGAGCAGTACTTC.

The sample holds a few counts of this clone. The chain combines TRBV5-1 with TRBJ2-1; 10 bases fit TRBD2. V lost 3 bases and J lost 4; bases outside the gene matches: 7. The CDR3 loop spans 16 amino acids. Germline lookup yields CDR1 SGHRS and CDR2 YFSETQ. The CDR3 reads CASSWGGLANYNEQFF. DNA for the CDR3: TGCGCCAGCAGCTGGGGGGGACTAGCGAATTACAATGAGCAGTTCTTC.

This clone turned up a few times. The chain has TRBV29-1 and TRBJ2-3; 10 positions agree with TRBD1. The V segment lost 4 bases and the J segment 2 bases; nucleotides outside the gene matches: 3. The CDR3 length is 14 residues. The germline CDR1 and CDR2 sequences are SQVTM and ANQGSEA. The CDR3 region is CSVGGTGVTDTQYF. In DNA form, the CDR3 reads TGCAGCGTTGGGGGGACAGGGGTCACAGATACGCAGTATTTT.

This clone showed up just a few times. The gene calls are TRBV28 and TRBJ2-5, with D maybe TRBD1 (5 bases). Per the germline V gene, CDR1 is MDHEN and CDR2 is SYDVKM. This CDR3 has 14 residues. The ends were cut back, 2 bases at V and 3 bases at J, with 10 bases in the middle. CDR3 bases: TGTGCCAGCAGTTTACAGGGCAGTAAAGAGACCCAGTACTTC. This sequence encodes CASSLQGSKETQYF.

This clone occurred a few times. The rearrangement joins TRBV18 to TRBJ1-2; D is undetermined. The CDR3 has 14 amino acids. V lost 1 base and J lost 3, with 9 bases in between. Germline V gives CDR1 KGHSH, CDR2 LQKENI. CDR3 amino acids: CASSPRQEDYGYTF. CDR3 in DNA: TGTGCCAGCTCACCACGCCAGGAGGACTATGGCTACACCTTC. The full variable domain, rest sourced from reference TRBV18 and TRBJ1-2, is NAGVMQNPRHLVRRRGQEARLRCSPMKGHSHVYWYRQLPEEGLKFMVYLQKENIIDESGMPKERFSAEFPKEGPSILRIQQVVRGDSAAYFCASSPRQEDYGYTFGSGTRLTVV.

This clone has only a few counts. DNA for the CDR3: TGTGCCAGCAGTTTGGCCTCCTACGAGCAGTACTTC. Translated, it gives CASSLASYEQYF. This chain links TRBV11-2 with TRBJ2-7; D call uncertain. The V gene's germline CDR1 is SGHAT and CDR2 FQNNGV. The CDR3 loop spans 12 amino acids. The ends were cut back, 6 bases at V and 0 bases at J, with 6 bases in the middle.

A few counts support this clone. J is TRBJ1-5 and V is TRBV18, with TRBD1 matching 8 bases. Germline CDR1 KGHSH, CDR2 LQKENI. This CDR3 has 14 amino acids. V shed 6 bases, J shed 10 bases, and the junction held 11 bases outside the gene matches. CDR3 bases: TGTGCCAGCTCCCTGGACAGGGACCCCTCTCCCCAGCATTTT. It yields the protein CASSLDRDPSPQHF. Filled out from reference TRBV18 and TRBJ1-5, the complete variable domain reads NAGVMQNPRHLVRRRGQEARLRCSPMKGHSHVYWYRQLPEEGLKFMVYLQKENIIDESGMPKERFSAEFPKEGPSILRIQQVVRGDSAAYFCASSLDRDPSPQHFGDGTRLSIL.

This clone was seen only a few times. The chain combines TRBV7-6 with TRBJ2-5, with TRBD1 as a possible D gene (5 bases). Germline V gene sequence: CDR1 SGHVS, CDR2 FNYEAQ. The germline V and J ends were trimmed by 5 bases and 0 bases, with 10 bases remaining between them. The CDR3 extends over 14 amino acids. The CDR3: CASSQQVNQETQYF. CDR3 nucleotide sequence: TGTGCCAGCAGCCAACAGGTGAACCAAGAGACCCAGTACTTC.

The rearrangement uses TRBV5-4 and TRBJ2-1, with 7 positions matching TRBD2. The CDR3 is 18 amino acids. The germline gives CDR1 SGHNT, CDR2 YYREEE (reference sequence). The V segment lost 2 bases and the J segment 0 bases; nucleotides outside the gene matches: 11. The CDR3 sequence is CASSFSQTSILSYNEQFF. The CDR3 DNA is TGTGCCAGCAGCTTTTCCCAGACTAGCATACTCTCCTACAATGAGCAGTTCTTC.

This clone was counted only a few times. The CDR3 DNA reads as TGCGCCAGCAGCCAAGAACTAGCGGGATTTTCCGGGGAGCTGTTTTTT. It yields the protein CASSQELAGFSGELFF. This rearrangement joins TRBV4-3 to TRBJ2-2; TRBD2 agrees at 10 bases. V lost 0 bases and J lost 6; bases outside the gene matches: 4. CDR1 is LGHNA, CDR2 YSLEER, per germline. This CDR3 has 16 amino acids.

The chain employs TRBV2 and TRBJ2-6; D perhaps matches TRBD1 (6 bases). Germline V gene data show CDR1 as SNHLY and CDR2 as FYNNEI. CDR3 length equals 18 residues. Deletions cut 2 bases from V and 0 bases from J, with 14 bases between. The DNA for the CDR3 is TGTGCCAGCAGTGAAAGAGGGACACCCGGCTCTGGGGCCAACGTCCTGACTTTC. Its translation: CASSERGTPGSGANVLTF.

This chain uses TRBV9 with TRBJ2-1, with 10 bases fitting TRBD2. Germline V lookup: CDR1 SGDLS, CDR2 YYNGEE. The CDR3 consists of 15 residues. Trimming at V came to 6 bases and at J to 4 bases, leaving 7 bases not matched to a gene. CDR3 sequence reads: CASTLTSGEYNEQFF. The CDR3 nucleotides are TGTGCCAGCACCCTAACTAGCGGGGAATACAATGAGCAGTTCTTC.

The table lists this clone with a few counts. This rearrangement joins TRBV11-2 to TRBJ2-3; 9 nucleotides match TRBD2. The V segment lost 5 bases and the J segment 0 bases; nucleotides outside the gene matches: 0. The CDR3 is 14 amino acids. The germline gives CDR1 SGHAT, CDR2 FQNNGV. The CDR3 DNA follows: TGTGCCAGCAGCGCGGGAGGGAGCACAGATACGCAGTATTTT. Translated, it gives CASSAGGSTDTQYF.

The chain carries TRBV7-9 and TRBJ2-3; D remains unclear. V dropped 0 bases and J dropped 5 bases, with 6 bases sitting between them. The CDR3 runs to 13 residues. The germline V gene has CDR1 SEHNR and CDR2 FQNEAQ (reference sequence). The CDR3 coding sequence is TGTGCCAGCAGCTTAGCAGCAGGAGATACGCAGTATTTT. As protein: CASSLAAGDTQYF. Using reference TRBV7-9 and TRBJ2-3 for the parts outside the CDR3, the full variable domain is DTGVSQNPRHKITKRGQNVTFRCDPISEHNRLYWYRQTLGQGPEFLTYFQNEAQLEKSRLLSDRFSAERPKGSFSTLEIQRTEQGDSAMYLCASSLAAGDTQYFGPGTRLTVL.

The gene calls are TRBV28 and TRBJ1-1; tentatively, D is TRBD1 (6 bases). V lost 3 bases and J 0 bases, leaving 11 bases between the germline ends. Germline CDR1 MDHEN, CDR2 SYDVKM. The CDR3 has 15 amino acids. The CDR3 nucleotides are TGTGCCAGCAGTTTCCTCGGACAGATGAACACTGAAGCTTTCTTT. This codes for CASSFLGQMNTEAFF.

The table lists this clone with a few counts. The chain employs TRBV7-8 and TRBJ2-3; D is ambiguous. This CDR3 has 15 residues. Trimming removed 0 bases from V and 4 bases from J, with 11 bases in between. From germline, CDR1 is SGHVS and CDR2 FQNEAQ. The CDR3 region has the DNA TGTGCCAGCAGCTTAGCGCGGTTGGCGTCAGATACGCAGTATTTT. As protein: CASSLARLASDTQYF. The full variable domain, in which reference TRBV7-8 and TRBJ2-3 provide the parts outside the CDR3, is GAGVSQSPRYKVAKRGQDVALRCDPISGHVSLFWYQQALGQGPEFLTYFQNEAQLDKSGLPSDRFFAERPEGSVSTLKIQRTQQEDSAVYLCASSLARLASDTQYFGPGTRLTVL.